This TCR beta chain derives from a study of coeliac disease. Study-wide points: TRB repertoires were largely private, with most amino acid sequences found in only one sample. The authors considered this approach unsuitable for unbiased detection of gliadin-specific T cells. Lower clonality than controls marked TRB and TRG repertoires from active celiac intraepithelial and lamina propria samples.

The assay was immunoSEQ multiplex PCR, and TCRdb's table has in-frame clones only and misses some. The sample holds some 8,900 clones, approximately 67% seen once. Notes on this clone: What it recognizes is unknown. Other DNA sequences in this specimen translate into the identical CDR3.

This CDR3 comprises 16 residues. In germline, CDR1 is SGHRS, CDR2 YFSETQ. Trimming cost V 0 bases and J 4 bases; bases outside gene matches: 5. The chain carries TRBV5-1 and TRBJ2-3; 10 positions match TRBD2. The sequence derives from a woman between 55 and 75 years old with celiac disease. The sample consisted of lamina propria lymphocytes from the gut. The chain's CDR3 is CASSLGGTSVSDTQYF. CDR3 sequence (DNA): TGCGCCAGCAGCTTGGGGGGGACTAGCGTCTCAGATACGCAGTATTTT.